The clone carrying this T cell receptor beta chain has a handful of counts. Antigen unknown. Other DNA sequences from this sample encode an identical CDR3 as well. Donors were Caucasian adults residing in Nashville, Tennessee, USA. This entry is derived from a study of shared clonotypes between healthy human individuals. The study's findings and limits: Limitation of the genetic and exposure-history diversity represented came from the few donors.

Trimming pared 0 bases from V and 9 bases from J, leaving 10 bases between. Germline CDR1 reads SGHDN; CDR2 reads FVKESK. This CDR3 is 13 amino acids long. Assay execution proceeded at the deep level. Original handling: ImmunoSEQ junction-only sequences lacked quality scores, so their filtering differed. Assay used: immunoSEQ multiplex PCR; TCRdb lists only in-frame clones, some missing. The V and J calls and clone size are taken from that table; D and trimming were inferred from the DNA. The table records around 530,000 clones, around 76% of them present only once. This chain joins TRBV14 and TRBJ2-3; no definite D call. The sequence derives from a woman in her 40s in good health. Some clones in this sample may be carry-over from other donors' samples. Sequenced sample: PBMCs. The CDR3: CASSQESGRTQYF. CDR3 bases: TGTGCCAGCAGCCAAGAGTCAGGACGGACGCAGTATTTT.